Presented here are 4 T cell receptor beta chains from one specimen sequenced in a study of blood T cell repertoires in COVID-19. Only in-frame clones appear in the TCRdb table, and some are missing; sequencing was by immunoSEQ multiplex PCR. The profile shows about 250,000 clones, about 91% of them singletons. The sample comprised peripheral blood. Every receptor here comes from a woman in her twenties or thirties with COVID-19, enrolled during active disease.

This clone was seen only once. The chain uses TRBV20-1 and TRBJ1-2; no definite D call. The germline V and J ends were trimmed by 4 bases and 5 bases, with 8 bases remaining between them. CDR1 is DFQATT, CDR2 SNEGSKA, per germline (reference sequence). The CDR3 consists of 11 residues. The CDR3 region is CSATPHYGYTF. The CDR3 nucleotides read TGCAGTGCTACCCCCCATTATGGCTACACCTTC.

This chain links TRBV18 with TRBJ1-1; possible D gene TRBD1, 6 bases. Trimming pared 1 base from V and 8 bases from J, leaving 11 bases between. This CDR3 has 13 amino acids. The V gene's germline CDR1 is KGHSH and CDR2 LQKENI. CDR3 sequence reads: CASSPLMDREAFF. CDR3 in DNA: TGTGCCAGCTCACCACTAATGGACAGAGAAGCTTTCTTT.

The chain combines TRBV7-2 with TRBJ2-7; D might be TRBD1 (5 bases). V dropped 3 bases and J dropped 2 bases, with 8 bases sitting between them. CDR3 length: 13 residues. Per germline, CDR1 SGHTA and CDR2 FQGNSA. CDR3 DNA sequence: TGTGCCAGCAGCTTGACAGTGACCTACGAGCAGTACGTC. Translated, it gives CASSLTVTYEQYV.

This sequence joins TRBV4-3 and TRBJ2-4; D not resolved. This CDR3 spans 16 amino acids. V lost 1 base and J lost 1, with 11 bases in between. CDR1 and CDR2 (germline): LGHNA, YSLEER. In DNA form, the CDR3 reads TGCGCCAGCAGCCAAGGGGCCCCCGCGGCCAAAAACATTCAGTACTTC. As protein: CASSQGAPAAKNIQYF.